The 29 T cell receptor beta chains listed next were all sequenced from one sample in a study of CD8+ T cells in alopecia areata. Treatment specified: oral pan-JAK inhibitor, 5-10 mg twice daily. It was cDNA, reverse transcribed from extracted RNA, that served as the sequencing template. The protocol was immunoSEQ multiplex PCR, while the TCRdb copy is restricted to in-frame clones and leaves out a portion. Found here are approximately 280,000 clones, roughly 50% of them singletons; the top ten hold under 2%. The material sequenced was CD4+ T cells sorted from blood, taken at week 24, from a patient treated with tofacitinib. These receptor sequences come from a human donor with alopecia areata.

The rearrangement links TRBV27 to TRBJ2-7, with D perhaps given as TRBD1 or TRBD2 (5 bases each). Germline assignment: CDR1 MNHEY and CDR2 SMNVEV (reference sequence). There are 14 residues in the CDR3. The V gene lost 6 bases and the J gene lost 0 bases, with 12 bases spanning the gap. The CDR3 spells CASSLRDGSYEQYF. The DNA of the CDR3 is TGTGCCAGCAGCCTACGGGACGGCTCCTACGAGCAGTACTTC.

The rearrangement links TRBV6-1 to TRBJ1-1, with unresolved D. With 1 base removed from V and 1 base from J, the gap between germline ends came to 19 bases. The CDR3 spans 18 residues. Germline lookup yields CDR1 MNHNS and CDR2 SASEGT. DNA of the CDR3: TGTGCCAGCAGTGAAGACCCGATACGAGTTCCCCAGAACACTGAAGCTTTCTTT. It specifies CASSEDPIRVPQNTEAFF.

Only a few counts were recorded for this clone. The rearrangement uses TRBV15 and TRBJ1-5, with D unresolved. Germline V gives CDR1 LNHNV, CDR2 YYDKDF (reference sequence). V lost 5 bases to trimming and J lost 2 bases, with 13 bases between them. This CDR3 has 15 amino acids. The CDR3 nucleotides are TGTGCCACCAGCGAGAGAGGTATGGGCAATCAGCCCCAGCATTTT. Protein: CATSERGMGNQPQHF.

This chain links TRBV30 with TRBJ2-7; D call uncertain. V dropped 2 bases and J dropped 0 bases, with 5 bases sitting between them. Germline CDR1 is GTSNPN and CDR2 is SVGIG (reference sequence). The CDR3 length is 12 residues. This CDR3 reads CAWSTYSYEQYF. Written as DNA, the CDR3 is TGTGCCTGGAGTACCTACTCCTACGAGCAGTACTTC.

The rearrangement uses TRBV5-1 and TRBJ2-7; the D is unclear. Germline CDR1 and CDR2: SGHRS and YFSETQ. The CDR3 is 12 residues long. V lost 0 bases and J 5 bases, leaving 6 bases between the germline ends. DNA of the CDR3: TGCGCCAGCAGCTTGGAAGGGAACGAGCAGTACTTC. It specifies CASSLEGNEQYF.

V gene TRBV6-5 combines with J gene TRBJ1-6; D might be TRBD1 (5 bases). Trimming pared 8 bases from V and 9 bases from J, leaving 17 bases between. CDR3 length: 14 amino acids. The V gene's germline CDR1 is MNHEY and CDR2 SVGAGI. The CDR3 nucleotides are TGTGCCAGCCGTTTGGGGGGATCGGGTTCACCCCTCCACTTT. Translated, it gives CASRLGGSGSPLHF.

This rearrangement joins TRBV7-2 to TRBJ1-4; D gene unclear. Germline-derived CDR1 and CDR2 are SGHTA and FQGNSA. Trimming stripped 5 bases from V and 5 bases from J, with 24 bases between. This CDR3 has 18 residues. CDR3: CASSLTILDKRVNEKLFF. For the CDR3, the DNA is TGTGCCAGCAGCCTCACGATCCTAGACAAGCGGGTGAATGAAAAACTGTTTTTT.

This chain uses TRBV30 with TRBJ1-3, with unresolved D. Germline V gene sequence: CDR1 GTSNPN, CDR2 SVGIG (reference sequence). V was clipped by 3 bases and J by 1 base, with 10 bases between them. This CDR3 has 14 residues. This CDR3 reads CAWRRVVSGNTIYF. As DNA, the CDR3 is TGTGCCTGGAGGAGGGTGGTATCTGGAAACACCATATATTTT.

This clone came up a few times. The chain couples TRBV30 to TRBJ1-2; D gene uncertain. Per germline, CDR1 GTSNPN and CDR2 SVGIG (reference sequence). The CDR3 spans 14 residues. Trimming left V 0 bases short and J 7 bases short, with 15 bases between. Written as DNA, the CDR3 is TGTGCCTGGAGTGTTCCCTTCGAATGGGGTGGCTACACCTTC. As protein: CAWSVPFEWGGYTF.

This clone was seen only a few times. In the same sample, other DNA sequences code for this CDR3. The chain has TRBV19 and TRBJ1-1, with unresolved D. The CDR3 length is 12 residues. CDR1 and CDR2 from the germline V gene are LNHDA and SQIVND (reference sequence). V shed 3 bases and J shed 0 bases, with 2 bases lying between them. CDR3 sequence (DNA): TGTGCCAGTAGTATTCTGAACACTGAAGCTTTCTTT. Its translation is CASSILNTEAFF. The variable domain in full, completed from reference TRBV19 and TRBJ1-1, reads DGGITQSPKYLFRKEGQNVTLSCEQNLNHDAMYWYRQDPGQGLRLIYYSQIVNDFQKGDIAEGYSVSREKKESFPLTVTSAQKNPTAFYLCASSILNTEAFFGQGTRLTVV.

This chain joins TRBV7-8 and TRBJ1-6; a possible D gene is TRBD1 (6 bases). The CDR3 loop spans 15 amino acids. CDR1 is SGHVS and CDR2 is FQNEAQ in the germline V gene. V was cut by 5 bases and J by 4 bases, with 12 bases left in between. In DNA form, the CDR3 reads TGTGCCAGCAGCCGGAACAGGGCGTATAATTCACCCCTCCACTTT. Translated, it gives CASSRNRAYNSPLHF. The full variable domain, with the rest looked up from reference TRBV7-8 and TRBJ1-6, is GAGVSQSPRYKVAKRGQDVALRCDPISGHVSLFWYQQALGQGPEFLTYFQNEAQLDKSGLPSDRFFAERPEGSVSTLKIQRTQQEDSAVYLCASSRNRAYNSPLHFGNGTRLTVT.

This clone has just a few counts. The chain links TRBV5-6 to TRBJ1-5; TRBD1 aligns across 7 bases. V was pared by 4 bases and J by 6 bases, with 7 bases of the junction left unmatched. CDR1 and CDR2 (germline): SGHDT, YYEEEE. The CDR3 has 14 amino acids. CDR3 DNA sequence: TGTGCCAGCAGCAAGAGACAGGGCGGTCAGCCCCAGCATTTT. Translation gives CASSKRQGGQPQHF. The variable domain in full, with the rest retrieved from reference TRBV5-6 and TRBJ1-5, is DAGVTQSPTHLIKTRGQQVTLRCSPKSGHDTVSWYQQALGQGPQFIFQYYEEEERQRGNFPDRFSGHQFPNYSSELNVNALLLGDSALYLCASSKRQGGQPQHFGDGTRLSIL.

The chain uses TRBV6-1 and TRBJ1-5; the D is unclear. Germline CDR1 MNHNS, CDR2 SASEGT. Trimming removed 2 bases from V and 3 bases from J, with 8 bases in between. This CDR3 spans 14 amino acids. Here the CDR3 DNA reads TGTGCCAGCAGTGAAAGCGGCGCCAATCAGCCCCAGCATTTT. Protein product: CASSESGANQPQHF.

In its sample, this clone was seen a few times. The chain joins TRBV23-1 to TRBJ1-4; D not certain. TRBV23-1 qualifies as an ORF whose function is uncertain. V was trimmed by 8 bases and J by 0 bases, leaving 7 bases between them. CDR3 size: 13 residues. The CDR3 protein is CASGKATNEKLFF. CDR3 DNA sequence: TGCGCCAGCGGGAAGGCAACTAATGAAAAACTGTTTTTT.

J is TRBJ2-2 and V is TRBV30, with D uncertain. Germline V gene data show CDR1 as GTSNPN and CDR2 as SVGIG (reference sequence). The CDR3 sequence is 13 residues long. Between the trimmed V and J ends, which lost 3 bases and 4 bases, there was a span of 9 bases. The CDR3 is CAWRPWGTGELFF. The CDR3 DNA reads TGTGCCTGGAGACCCTGGGGCACCGGGGAGCTGTTTTTT.

J is TRBJ1-1 and V is TRBV23-1; 9 positions match TRBD1. TRBV23-1 carries the ORF label, with uncertain function. The V gene end was trimmed by 0 bases and the J gene end by 0 bases; junction bases not matched to a gene: 2. There are 16 residues in the CDR3. This CDR3 reads CASSQSGDRVNTEAFF. The DNA of the CDR3 is TGCGCCAGCAGTCAATCGGGGGACAGGGTGAACACTGAAGCTTTCTTT.

This clone was observed a single time. This chain connects TRBV7-2 to TRBJ2-2; D may be TRBD1 (6 bases). CDR1 SGHTA and CDR2 FQGNSA come from the germline V gene. V was pared by 7 bases and J by 0 bases, with 12 bases between. The CDR3 runs 15 residues. The CDR3 nucleotides read TGTGCCAGCACCCGACAGGTTGCGAACACCGGGGAGCTGTTTTTT. Protein sequence: CASTRQVANTGELFF.

V is TRBV4-3 and J is TRBJ2-1, with D unclear. CDR3 length: 13 residues. Germline V lookup: CDR1 LGHNA, CDR2 YSLEER. V was shortened by 1 base and J by 5 bases, with 6 bases between the two germline ends. CDR3 protein: CASSQVANNEQFF. CDR3 bases: TGCGCCAGCAGCCAAGTCGCTAACAATGAGCAGTTCTTC.

This clone occurred a few times. The chain has TRBV15 and TRBJ2-1, with 7 bases aligning to TRBD2. V shed 0 bases, J shed 9 bases, and the junction held 5 bases outside the gene matches. The germline gives CDR1 LNHNV, CDR2 YYDKDF (reference sequence). The CDR3 is 14 amino acids. The CDR3 DNA reads TGTGCCACCAGCAGAGATCTGGGGGGGACTGAGCAGTTCTTC. Protein: CATSRDLGGTEQFF.

The V call is TRBV5-1, the J call TRBJ1-2; 7 positions match TRBD1. The germline V gene has CDR1 SGHRS and CDR2 YFSETQ. Germline trimming cut 3 bases from V and 2 bases from J; bases unmatched to any gene: 4. There are 14 residues in the CDR3. CDR3 residues: CASSSSTGNYGYTF. The DNA of the CDR3 is TGCGCCAGCAGCTCATCGACAGGGAACTATGGCTACACCTTC.

The sample holds a few counts of this clone. The chain has TRBV29-1 and TRBJ1-4, with D possibly being TRBD1 (6 bases). Germline values: CDR1 SQVTM, CDR2 ANQGSEA. The CDR3 spans 13 residues. Trimming took 4 bases from V and 8 from J, leaving 14 bases between them. The CDR3, as DNA: TGCAGCGTTGCGCACAGGGCCAACGAAAAACTGTTTTTT. Translation gives CSVAHRANEKLFF.

The V call is TRBV27, the J call TRBJ1-2; TRBD1 matches 10 bases. J lost 4 bases, V lost 4 bases, and 12 bases had no gene match. Germline assignment: CDR1 MNHEY and CDR2 SMNVEV (reference sequence). This CDR3 has 17 amino acids. The CDR3 coding sequence is TGTGCCAGCAGTTCCCTACGCCTCCGGACAGGGGGCTATGGCTACACCTTC. Translated: CASSSLRLRTGGYGYTF.

This clone was counted only a few times. Other DNA sequences of this sample code for an identical CDR3. CDR3 loop: CASSSQGVSNQPQHF. Written as DNA, the CDR3 is TGTGCCAGTTCTTCTCAGGGGGTTAGCAATCAGCCCCAGCATTTT. This chain joins TRBV19 and TRBJ1-5; 7 bases map to TRBD1. The V gene's germline CDR1 is LNHDA and CDR2 SQIVND (reference sequence). V dropped 8 bases and J dropped 0; count of bases not matched to a gene: 7. The length of the CDR3 is 15 residues.

Note on this clone: At one of its ends the junction is not consistent with the germline gene, which may arise from a read error. This chain connects TRBV7-7 to TRBJ2-1; D is possibly TRBD2 (6 bases). Germline assignment: CDR1 SSHAT and CDR2 FNYEAQ (reference sequence). The length of the CDR3 is 13 residues. CDR3 protein: CASSTSAGNEQFF. The CDR3 DNA follows: TGTGCTAGCAGCACATCAGCGGGCAATGAGCAGTTCTTC.

This chain uses TRBV9 with TRBJ2-3; possibly TRBD2 for D (5 bases). The V and J ends lost 4 bases and 1 base respectively, with 10 bases between them. The CDR3 has 14 amino acids. Germline V gene data show CDR1 as SGDLS and CDR2 as YYNGEE. CDR3 sequence: CASSSRTGTDTQYF. In DNA form, the CDR3 reads TGTGCCAGCAGCTCCCGGACTGGCACAGATACGCAGTATTTT.

The chain carries TRBV27 and TRBJ1-5; D gene ambiguous. CDR3 length: 13 residues. Trimming took off 5 bases at V and 5 bases at J, with 10 bases between the two ends. Germline V lookup: CDR1 MNHEY, CDR2 SMNVEV (reference sequence). The CDR3 DNA is TGTGCCAGCAGTCACAAGAGGGATCAGCCCCAGCATTTT. Translation gives CASSHKRDQPQHF.

The chain uses TRBV25-1 and TRBJ2-5, with no clear D. Trimming pared 8 bases from V and 3 bases from J, leaving 13 bases between. CDR1 MGHDK and CDR2 SYGVNS come from the germline V gene. The CDR3 consists of 13 residues. The CDR3 here is CASRRGSKETQYF. CDR3 nucleotides: TGTGCCAGCCGCCGTGGCTCGAAAGAGACCCAGTACTTC.

The genes are TRBV11-2 and TRBJ2-5; possible D gene TRBD1, 5 bases. This CDR3 has 12 amino acids. Germline V gene data show CDR1 as SGHAT and CDR2 as FQNNGV. Trimming shortened V by 0 bases and J by 7 bases, and 6 bases separated the two germline ends. The CDR3 coding sequence is TGTGCCAGCAGCTTAGATCAGGGGACCCAGTACTTC. Translated, it gives CASSLDQGTQYF.

A single count supports this clone. V and J are TRBV4-2 and TRBJ2-7; D is perhaps TRBD2 (5 bases). The germline V gene has CDR1 LGHNA and CDR2 YNFKEQ. This CDR3 contains 13 residues. Between the trimmed V and J ends, which lost 1 base and 6 bases, there was a span of 10 bases. CDR3 coding DNA: TGTGCCAGCAGCCAAGTGGAGGCCAGCGAGCAGTACTTC. It yields the protein CASSQVEASEQYF.